A single sample gave rise to the 31 T cell receptor beta chains below, sequenced in a study of blood T cell repertoires in COVID-19. TCRdb's copy holds only in-frame clones and misses some; the assay was immunoSEQ multiplex PCR. The sample lists 120,000 to 150,000 clones, 70% to 90% occurring once. Sequencing was performed on peripheral blood. These receptors all come from a woman in her sixties or seventies with acute or convalescent COVID-19.

The chain is built from TRBV3-1 (or the pseudogene TRBV3-2) and TRBJ2-1; 7 positions match TRBD2. With 4 bases clipped from V and 7 bases from J, the junction kept 10 bases outside the gene matches. The germline CDR1 and CDR2 sequences are LGHDT and YNNKEL (reference sequence). The CDR3 sequence is 15 residues long. CDR3 coding DNA: TGTGCCAGCAGCCCCCCAGGGAGGGCTAGGAATGAGCAGTTCTTC. Its protein is CASSPPGRARNEQFF.

The count of this clone is one. The V gene is TRBV7-9, the J gene TRBJ1-2; D is ambiguous. The CDR3 is 14 amino acids. The germline V gene has CDR1 SEHNR and CDR2 FQNEAQ (reference sequence). Trimming left V 3 bases short and J 3 bases short, with 11 bases between. The CDR3 DNA sequence: TGTGCCAGCAGCTTGGGAGATTGGGACTATGGCTACACCTTC. Encoded protein: CASSLGDWDYGYTF.

The genes are TRBV6-5 and TRBJ1-1; 7 positions match TRBD1. The V and J ends lost 4 bases and 1 base, in that order; junction bases with no gene match: 6. Looked up from germline, CDR1 is MNHEY and CDR2 is SVGAGI. CDR3 size: 15 residues. CDR3 loop: CASSWIGTENTEAFF. CDR3 in DNA: TGTGCCAGCAGTTGGATTGGGACAGAGAACACTGAAGCTTTCTTT.

The J gene is TRBJ1-1, the V gene TRBV12-3 or TRBV12-4, with 9 bases aligning to TRBD1. The CDR3 is 13 amino acids. V was pared by 4 bases and J by 7 bases, with 4 bases of the junction left unmatched. This CDR3 reads CASSSLDRGEAFF. The CDR3 DNA reads TGTGCCAGCAGTTCCTTGGACAGGGGTGAAGCTTTCTTT.

This sequence joins TRBV28 and TRBJ2-7; 7 positions agree with TRBD1. Trimming removed 6 bases from V and 2 bases from J; junction bases left unmatched: 4. Germline-derived CDR1 and CDR2 are MDHEN and SYDVKM. The CDR3 totals 13 residues. CDR3 region: CASRGGATYEQYF. The CDR3 region has the DNA TGTGCCAGCAGAGGGGGCGCGACCTACGAGCAGTACTTC. Combining the CDR3 with reference TRBV28 and TRBJ2-7 gives the whole variable domain DVKVTQSSRYLVKRTGEKVFLECVQDMDHENMFWYRQDPGLGLRLIYFSYDVKMKEKGDIPEGYSVSREKKERFSLILESASTNQTSMYLCASRGGATYEQYFGPGTRLTVT.

The genes are TRBV19 and TRBJ1-3, with D perhaps matching TRBD1 (6 bases). The CDR3 is 15 residues long. Germline assignment: CDR1 LNHDA and CDR2 SQIVND (reference sequence). The germline V and J ends were trimmed by 6 bases and 5 bases, with 17 bases remaining between them. The CDR3 reads CASSRIEDSRNTIYF. In DNA form, the CDR3 reads TGTGCCAGTAGCCGAATCGAGGACAGCAGAAACACCATATATTTT. Using reference TRBV19 and TRBJ1-3 for the parts outside the CDR3, the full variable domain is DGGITQSPKYLFRKEGQNVTLSCEQNLNHDAMYWYRQDPGQGLRLIYYSQIVNDFQKGDIAEGYSVSREKKESFPLTVTSAQKNPTAFYLCASSRIEDSRNTIYFGEGSWLTVV.

The DNA of the CDR3 is TGTGCCAGCAGCCAAGATTTCGACGGGAAAAACATTCAGTACTTC. It translates to CASSQDFDGKNIQYF. The rearrangement links TRBV3-1 (or the pseudogene TRBV3-2) to TRBJ2-4; no firm D call. The CDR3 extends over 15 amino acids. The V and J ends lost 0 bases and 4 bases respectively, with 10 bases between them. Germline V lookup: CDR1 LGHDT, CDR2 YNNKEL (reference sequence).

The V and J genes are TRBV19 and TRBJ2-2; 9 bases map to TRBD1. The trim removed 4 bases at V and 4 bases at J, leaving 4 bases unmatched. The CDR3 contains 15 residues. Germline V gene data show CDR1 as LNHDA and CDR2 as SQIVND (reference sequence). CDR3 loop: CASSRDRAATGELFF. In DNA, the CDR3 is TGTGCCAGTAGTAGGGACAGGGCGGCCACCGGGGAGCTGTTTTTT.

V gene TRBV4-3 combines with J gene TRBJ2-5; TRBD2 aligns across 10 bases. V lost 0 bases, J lost 1 base, and 8 bases stayed unmatched. CDR1 is LGHNA, CDR2 YSLEER, per germline. The CDR3 consists of 18 residues. CDR3 residues: CASSQDLQRGGGQETQYF. The CDR3 DNA is TGCGCCAGCAGCCAAGATCTCCAGCGGGGGGGAGGCCAAGAGACCCAGTACTTC.

The chain joins TRBV13 to TRBJ1-2, with a weak D call TRBD1 (6 bases). The germline CDR1 and CDR2 sequences are PRHDT and FYEKMQ (reference sequence). This CDR3 is built from 14 residues. The ends were cut back, 5 bases at V and 5 bases at J, with 15 bases in the middle. CDR3 loop: CASSDARQDYGYTF. CDR3 bases: TGTGCCAGCAGCGACGCCAGACAGGATTATGGCTACACCTTC.

The V call is TRBV13, the J call TRBJ2-1; the match to TRBD1 covers 7 bases. The CDR3 is made up of 14 amino acids. The germline V gene encodes CDR1 PRHDT and CDR2 FYEKMQ (reference sequence). J was trimmed by 8 bases and V by 2 bases; bases with no gene match: 6. CDR3 in amino acids: CASSLTRGHDEQFF. CDR3 coding DNA: TGTGCCAGCAGCTTAACTAGGGGGCATGATGAGCAGTTCTTC.

A few counts support this clone. V and J are TRBV6-4 and TRBJ2-1, with 11 positions matching TRBD2. The germline V gene encodes CDR1 MRHNA and CDR2 SNTAGT. The J segment lost 6 bases and the V segment lost 2 bases, leaving 0 bases of the junction unmatched. This CDR3 is built from 14 residues. The chain's CDR3 is CASSDGTSGNEQFF. The CDR3 coding sequence is TGTGCCAGCAGTGACGGGACTAGCGGCAATGAGCAGTTCTTC.

The chain carries TRBV7-2 and TRBJ1-2; 9 bases fit TRBD1. The germline V gene has CDR1 SGHTA and CDR2 FQGNSA. The CDR3 spans 14 residues. V gave up 2 bases and J gave up 7 bases; unmatched junction bases: 5. The CDR3: CASSLLTGGGGYTF. Written as DNA, the CDR3 is TGTGCCAGCAGCTTACTAACAGGGGGCGGTGGCTACACCTTC. Complete variable domain (other parts from reference TRBV7-2 and TRBJ1-2): GAGVSQSPSNKVTEKGKDVELRCDPISGHTALYWYRQSLGQGLEFLIYFQGNSAPDKSGLPSDRFSAERTGGSVSTLTIQRTQQEDSAVYLCASSLLTGGGGYTFGSGTRLTVV.

The CDR3 DNA reads TGTGCCAGCAGCGTAAGAACAGGGAACACCGGGGAGCTGTTTTTT. Its translation is CASSVRTGNTGELFF. The chain links TRBV9 to TRBJ2-2; the D gene is possibly TRBD1 (5 bases). The V gene's germline CDR1 is SGDLS and CDR2 YYNGEE. Between the trimmed V and J ends, which lost 1 base and 1 base, there was a span of 8 bases. The CDR3 runs to 15 residues.

The chain combines TRBV28 with TRBJ2-1; D is ambiguous. V lost 6 bases and J 0 bases, leaving 18 bases between the germline ends. The CDR3 contains 17 residues. Germline V gives CDR1 MDHEN, CDR2 SYDVKM. The CDR3 is CASSPDLSSSSYNEQFF. CDR3 sequence (DNA): TGTGCCAGCAGCCCCGATTTGAGTTCGAGCTCCTACAATGAGCAGTTCTTC.

The CDR3 nucleotides read TGTGCCAGCAGTGGGACAGTCTACGAGCAGTACTTC. Its protein is CASSGTVYEQYF. V usage is TRBV28 and J usage is TRBJ2-7; the match to TRBD1 covers 7 bases. V shed 5 bases, J shed 3 bases, and the junction held 1 base outside the gene matches. CDR3 length: 12 amino acids. Per the germline V gene, CDR1 is MDHEN and CDR2 is SYDVKM.

This chain connects TRBV28 to TRBJ1-6; TRBD1 aligns across 8 bases. CDR3 length: 16 residues. V shed 0 bases, J shed 14 bases, and the junction held 12 bases outside the gene matches. Germline V gene lookup returns CDR1 MDHEN and CDR2 SYDVKM. CDR3 residues: CASSLWSGGQEATLHF. The CDR3 nucleotides read TGTGCCAGCAGTTTATGGTCGGGGGGACAGGAAGCGACCCTCCACTTT.

The chain employs TRBV7-3 and TRBJ2-1; possibly TRBD2 for D (6 bases). From germline, CDR1 is SGHTA and CDR2 FQGTGA. Trimming stripped 4 bases from V and 10 bases from J, with 17 bases between. CDR3 size: 14 residues. CDR3 amino acids: CASSSLNWAGEQFF. DNA of the CDR3: TGTGCCAGCAGCTCCCTTAACTGGGCGGGGGAGCAGTTCTTC.

The chain has TRBV18 and TRBJ2-2; D is uncertain. This CDR3 has 14 residues. V was cut by 4 bases and J by 5 bases, with 11 bases left in between. Germline CDR1 KGHSH, CDR2 LQKENI. The CDR3 coding sequence is TGTGCCAGCTCACGCACCCCCACTACCGGGGAGCTGTTTTTT. Protein sequence: CASSRTPTTGELFF.

This chain links TRBV5-1 with TRBJ1-6; TRBD1 matches 11 bases. The V gene end was trimmed by 3 bases and the J gene end by 10 bases; junction bases not matched to a gene: 6. There are 15 residues in the CDR3. Germline V gives CDR1 SGHRS, CDR2 YFSETQ. The CDR3, as DNA: TGCGCCAGCAGCTCCGGGGACAGGGGGTTCTCACCCCTCCACTTT. It yields the protein CASSSGDRGFSPLHF.

This clone has just one count. An end of the junction differs from the germline gene, which may be a read error. The chain combines TRBV28 with TRBJ1-1; D ambiguous. Germline V CDR1 and CDR2: MDHEN, SYDVKM. The CDR3 runs to 13 residues. The CDR3 DNA sequence: TGTGCCAGCAGTTTCCCGCCAGATATACGCCCTCACTTT. Its protein is CASSFPPDIRPHF.

This chain links TRBV7-2 with TRBJ1-2; 8 bases are shared with TRBD1. Germline assignment: CDR1 SGHTA and CDR2 FQGNSA. V was pared by 4 bases and J by 0 bases, with 4 bases of the junction left unmatched. The CDR3 extends over 15 amino acids. The CDR3 loop is CASSSYRGTNYGYTF. CDR3 sequence (DNA): TGTGCCAGCAGCTCCTACAGGGGGACTAACTATGGCTACACCTTC.

V is TRBV5-5 and J is TRBJ2-7; a possible D gene is TRBD1 (5 bases). Germline V gene sequence: CDR1 SGHKS, CDR2 YYEKEE (reference sequence). With 3 bases removed from V and 1 base from J, the gap between germline ends came to 11 bases. This CDR3 contains 14 residues. The CDR3 DNA follows: TGTGCCAGCAGCTACCGACAGCATTCCTACGAGCAGTACTTC. The encoded protein is CASSYRQHSYEQYF.

This chain links TRBV3-1 (or the pseudogene TRBV3-2) with TRBJ2-5; D perhaps matches TRBD1 (5 bases). Germline V gene sequence: CDR1 LGHDT, CDR2 YNNKEL (reference sequence). V lost 2 bases and J lost 5, with 12 bases in between. This CDR3 spans 14 amino acids. The CDR3 spells CASSQQGPAETQYF. CDR3 coding DNA: TGTGCCAGCAGCCAACAGGGCCCGGCCGAGACCCAGTACTTC.

The V and J genes are TRBV3-1 (or the pseudogene TRBV3-2) and TRBJ1-6; 8 nucleotides line up with TRBD1. The CDR3 spans 14 residues. The germline CDR1 and CDR2 sequences are LGHDT and YNNKEL (reference sequence). V lost 6 bases to trimming and J lost 7 bases; unmatched junction nucleotides: 5. The CDR3 loop reads CASSPDRVNSPLHF. CDR3 coding DNA: TGTGCCAGCAGTCCGGACAGGGTGAATTCACCCCTCCACTTT.

V gene TRBV3-1 (or the pseudogene TRBV3-2) combines with J gene TRBJ1-1; 10 bases map to TRBD1. The CDR3 runs to 16 residues. V shed 7 bases and J 2 bases; nucleotides not matched to a gene: 10. Germline CDR1 reads LGHDT; CDR2 reads YNNKEL (reference sequence). In nucleotides, the CDR3 is TGTGCCAGCACGGGGGGAGGGACAGGGGTCAACACTGAAGCTTTCTTT. As protein: CASTGGGTGVNTEAFF.

J is TRBJ1-2 and V is TRBV7-2; perhaps TRBD1 as D (6 bases). Trimming stripped 6 bases from V and 2 bases from J, with 16 bases between. Germline lookup yields CDR1 SGHTA and CDR2 FQGNSA. The CDR3 contains 15 residues. The CDR3 DNA reads as TGTGCCAGCAGAAATGGGGGGGGCGGGAACTATGGCTACACCTTC. It is translated as CASRNGGGGNYGYTF.

The gene calls are TRBV15 and TRBJ1-2; the match to TRBD1 covers 7 bases. The CDR3 runs to 16 residues. CDR1 and CDR2 (germline): LNHNV, YYDKDF (reference sequence). With V trimmed by 3 bases and J by 4 bases, 11 bases remained unmatched. In DNA form, the CDR3 reads TGTGCCACCAGCAGCCTAACCGACAGGGTGTTCTATGGCTACACCTTC. This gives the protein CATSSLTDRVFYGYTF.

The chain recombines TRBV27 with TRBJ1-1; a possible D gene is TRBD1 (6 bases). The CDR3 runs 14 residues. From germline, CDR1 is MNHEY and CDR2 SMNVEV (reference sequence). Trimming left V 3 bases short and J 0 bases short, with 8 bases between. CDR3 region: CASSLGHMNTEAFF. In DNA, the CDR3 is TGTGCCAGCAGTTTGGGACACATGAACACTGAAGCTTTCTTT.

The chain employs TRBV9 and TRBJ2-7; D is possibly TRBD1 (6 bases). This CDR3 comprises 16 residues. Trimming took off 0 bases at V and 0 bases at J, with 13 bases between the two ends. Per the germline V gene, CDR1 is SGDLS and CDR2 is YYNGEE. The CDR3 coding sequence is TGTGCCAGCAGCGTAGCTACGGGACACAGCTCCTACGAGCAGTACTTC. Translated, it gives CASSVATGHSSYEQYF.

V is TRBV19 and J is TRBJ2-3, with 8 bases aligning to TRBD1. The CDR3 runs 16 residues. V shed 6 bases and J 0 bases; nucleotides not matched to a gene: 8. Germline CDR1 is LNHDA and CDR2 is SQIVND (reference sequence). DNA of the CDR3: TGTGCCAGTAGGATGACAGGGGCTTCTAGCACAGATACGCAGTATTTT. Translated: CASRMTGASSTDTQYF.